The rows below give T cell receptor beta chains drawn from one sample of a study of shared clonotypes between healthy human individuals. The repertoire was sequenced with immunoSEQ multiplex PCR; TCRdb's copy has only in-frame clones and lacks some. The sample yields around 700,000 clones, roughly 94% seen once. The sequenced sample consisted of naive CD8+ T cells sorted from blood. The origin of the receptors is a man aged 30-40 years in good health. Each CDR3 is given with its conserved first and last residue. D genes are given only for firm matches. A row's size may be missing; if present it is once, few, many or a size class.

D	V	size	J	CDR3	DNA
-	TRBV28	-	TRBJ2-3	CASSLVGPGTF	-
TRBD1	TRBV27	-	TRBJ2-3	CASSPKRGLWADTQYF	TGTGCCAGCAGTCCCAAAAGGGGGCTTTGGGCAGATACGCAGTATTTT
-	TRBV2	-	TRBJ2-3	CASRYRVGDTQYF	TGTGCCAGCAGGTACCGGGTCGGAGATACGCAGTATTTT
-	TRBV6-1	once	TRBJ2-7	CASSEAAGYEQYF	TGTGCCAGCAGTGAAGCGGCAGGGTACGAGCAGTACTTC
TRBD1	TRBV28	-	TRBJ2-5	CASSSINRGEETQYF	TGTGCCAGCAGTTCCATTAACAGGGGAGAAGAGACCCAGTACTTC
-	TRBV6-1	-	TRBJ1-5	CASSEKGDLGTRGNQPQHF	TGTGCCAGCAGTGAAAAGGGGGATTTGGGGACTAGGGGCAATCAGCCCCAGCATTTT
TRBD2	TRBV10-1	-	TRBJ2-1	CASSEDRPGLASYNEQFF	TGCGCCAGCAGTGAGGATAGGCCGGGACTAGCGAGCTACAATGAGCAGTTCTTC
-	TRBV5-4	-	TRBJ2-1	CASKLSSYNEQFF	TGTGCCAGCAAGTTGAGCTCCTACAATGAGCAGTTCTTC
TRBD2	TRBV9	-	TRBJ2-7	CASSPYSGTSFYEQYF	TGTGCCAGCAGCCCCTATTCCGGGACTAGTTTTTACGAGCAGTACTTC
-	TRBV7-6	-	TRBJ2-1	CASSSVEQMGEQFF	TGTGCCAGCAGCTCCGTGGAGCAGATGGGTGAGCAGTTCTTC
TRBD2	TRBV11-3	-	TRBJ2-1	CASSPRSSGSNEQFF	TGTGCCAGCAGCCCCCGGTCTAGCGGGTCAAATGAGCAGTTCTTC
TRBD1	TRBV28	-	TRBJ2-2	CASSPDRVITGELFF	TGTGCCAGCAGTCCGGACAGGGTAATCACCGGGGAGCTGTTTTTT
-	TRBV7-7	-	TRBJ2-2	CATGDTGELFF	TGTGCCACGGGAGACACCGGGGAGCTGTTTTTT
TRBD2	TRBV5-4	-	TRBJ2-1	CASTPGQGLAGAAADNEQFF	TGTGCCAGCACCCCCGGCCAGGGACTAGCGGGAGCTGCCGCCGACAATGAGCAGTTCTTC
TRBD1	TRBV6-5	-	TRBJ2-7	CASSGGTGGYEQYF	TGTGCCAGCTCGGGCGGGACAGGGGGCTACGAGCAGTACTTC
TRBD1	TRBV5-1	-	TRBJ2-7	CASSLVQGDDEQYF	TGCGCCAGCAGCTTGGTACAGGGGGACGACGAGCAGTACTTC
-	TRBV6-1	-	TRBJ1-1	CASLRGNTEAFF	TGTGCCAGCCTCAGGGGGAACACTGAAGCTTTCTTT
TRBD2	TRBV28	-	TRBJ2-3	CASSRLADSTDTQYF	TGTGCCAGCAGCCGACTAGCGGACAGCACAGATACGCAGTATTTT
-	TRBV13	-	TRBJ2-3	CASSLGVVGTDTQYF	TGTGCCAGCAGCCTCGGCGTGGTGGGCACAGATACGCAGTATTTT
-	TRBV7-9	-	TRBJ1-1	CASSPTENTEAFF	TGTGCCAGCAGCCCGACAGAAAACACTGAAGCTTTCTTT
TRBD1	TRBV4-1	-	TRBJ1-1	CASSSTGGDPEAFF	TGCGCCAGCAGCAGTACAGGGGGCGATCCTGAAGCTTTCTTT
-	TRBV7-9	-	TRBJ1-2	CASSLSSGSYGYTF	TGTGCCAGCAGCTTATCTAGCGGGTCTTATGGCTACACCTTC